Shown below are 21 T cell receptor beta chains from a single sample sequenced in a study of post-analysis software for immune sequencing data (dated by TCRdb to between 2014 and 2017). Broader findings and caveats from the paper: Significantly higher frequencies in patients than in controls were found for roughly 5 TRBV segments, including TRBV5-6, TRBV5-1 and TRBV20-1.

No antigen is known for these receptors. Library preparation was by PCR. Sequencing instrument: Illumina HiSeq 2500. To reduce PCR and sequencing biases, unique molecular identifiers were built into the TCR beta cDNA libraries. The public reads were reanalyzed by TCRdb: fastp trimming at Q25, MiXCR alignment, in-frame beta chains only. CDR3 protein duplicates are merged, each entry listing the most common genes and DNA. This sample is represented by around 250,000 distinct CDR3 sequences; about 40% of them were singletons. Clones ranked in the top ten supply 4% to 5.5% of the sample. Sequences were obtained from blood. These receptors originate from a girl aged 10 to 17 with multiple sclerosis.

The gene calls are TRBV20-1 and TRBJ2-1; D might be TRBD1 (5 bases). The CDR3 consists of 14 residues. With 4 bases removed from V and 5 bases from J, the gap between germline ends came to 15 bases. The germline V gene has CDR1 DFQATT and CDR2 SNEGSKA (reference sequence). In nucleotides, the CDR3 is TGCAGTGCTATTGGGGCCCCAACCCACAATGAGCAGTTCTTC. This codes for CSAIGAPTHNEQFF.

This chain links TRBV5-1 with TRBJ2-5; no firm D call. V dropped 1 base and J dropped 3 bases, with 7 bases sitting between them. CDR1 SGHRS and CDR2 YFSETQ come from the germline V gene. This CDR3 spans 13 amino acids. CDR3 sequence reads: CASSLFLKETQYF. The CDR3 DNA reads as TGCGCCAGCAGCTTGTTTCTAAAAGAGACCCAGTACTTC.

This clonotype turned up a few times. The chain couples TRBV20-1 to TRBJ1-1; D is perhaps TRBD1 (5 bases). The CDR3 runs to 16 residues. V lost 2 bases and J 4 bases, leaving 20 bases between the germline ends. The germline CDR1 and CDR2 sequences are DFQATT and SNEGSKA (reference sequence). The CDR3 loop is CSARINHGALGTEAFF. The CDR3 DNA reads TGCAGTGCTAGAATTAACCACGGGGCTCTCGGCACTGAAGCTTTCTTT.

This clonotype was found a few times. The rearrangement uses TRBV10-3 and TRBJ2-2, with 7 bases that match TRBD1. From germline, CDR1 is ENHRY and CDR2 SYGVKD. V dropped 3 bases and J dropped 4; count of bases not matched to a gene: 5. This CDR3 is built from 15 residues. CDR3 loop: CAISDSGTVTGELFF. The CDR3 bases are TGTGCCATCAGTGACTCCGGGACAGTCACCGGGGAGCTGTTTTTT.

This clonotype has at least ten counts. The CDR3 loop reads CASRTSGRAWQLNDTQYF. CDR3 nucleotide sequence: TGTGCCAGCAGAACTAGCGGGAGGGCCTGGCAGTTGAATGATACGCAGTATTTT. This chain uses TRBV6-2 or TRBV6-3 with TRBJ2-3; 13 bases map to TRBD2. The CDR3 has 18 amino acids. V shed 6 bases, J shed 6 bases, and the junction held 15 bases outside the gene matches. Germline values: CDR1 MNHEY, CDR2 SVGEGT.

A remark on this clonotype: With a much larger clone just one base away, this may be a read error. The rearrangement joins TRBV5-1 to TRBJ1-2; weak D call: TRBD1 (5 bases). The CDR3 has 14 residues. V was shortened by 3 bases and J by 5 bases, with 14 bases between the two germline ends. The germline CDR1 and CDR2 sequences are SGHRS and YFSETQ. The CDR3 loop is CASSWERGGYGYTF. The CDR3 region has the DNA TGCGCCAGCAGCTGGGAACGGGGCGGGTATGGCTACACCTTC.

This chain links TRBV20-1 with TRBJ2-7; D may correspond to TRBD1 or TRBD2 (5 bases each). V was clipped by 6 bases and J by 10 bases, with 22 bases between them. Germline CDR1 and CDR2: DFQATT and SNEGSKA (reference sequence). The CDR3 totals 13 residues. CDR3 amino acids: CSAPGPAREIQYF. The CDR3 DNA follows: TGCAGTGCGCCGGGACCAGCTAGGGAGATCCAGTACTTC.

V and J are TRBV28 and TRBJ1-2, with TRBD1 matching 8 bases. The CDR3 consists of 13 residues. Germline-derived CDR1 and CDR2 are MDHEN and SYDVKM. The V segment lost 8 bases and the J segment 4 bases; nucleotides outside the gene matches: 6. CDR3 sequence (DNA): TGTGCCAGCCGGACAGGGAGCACCTATGGCTACACCTTC. Translated: CASRTGSTYGYTF.

This clonotype was counted at least ten times. The chain employs TRBV20-1 and TRBJ2-1; a weak D match, TRBD2 (5 bases). Per the germline V gene, CDR1 is DFQATT and CDR2 is SNEGSKA (reference sequence). Between the trimmed V and J ends, which lost 3 bases and 4 bases, there was a span of 19 bases. This CDR3 region has 16 residues. CDR3 DNA sequence: TGCAGTGCTAGGGCGGGCTGGCGAGTTACTTACAATGAGCAGTTCTTC. Its translation: CSARAGWRVTYNEQFF.

This clonotype was observed at least ten times. The chain recombines TRBV7-2 with TRBJ1-2, with TRBD1 as a possible D gene (6 bases). This CDR3 is 12 amino acids long. The V and J ends lost 5 bases and 8 bases respectively, with 12 bases between them. CDR1 is SGHTA and CDR2 is FQGNSA in the germline V gene. In DNA, the CDR3 is TGTGCCAGCAGCGGGTACAGGGACGGCTACACCTTC. It encodes CASSGYRDGYTF.

The chain couples TRBV20-1 to TRBJ2-3; D not certain. Between the trimmed V and J ends, which lost 5 bases and 1 base, there was a span of 13 bases. CDR1 and CDR2 (germline): DFQATT, SNEGSKA (reference sequence). The CDR3 consists of 14 residues. CDR3 coding DNA: TGCAGTGCTCCCCCAAGCACGGGCACAGATACGCAGTATTTT. It yields the protein CSAPPSTGTDTQYF.

The sample holds many counts of this clonotype. The chain uses TRBV12-3 or TRBV12-4 and TRBJ1-2; 7 bases are a match to TRBD1. Trimming cost V 7 bases and J 4 bases; bases outside gene matches: 21. The CDR3 runs 18 residues. The CDR3 sequence: CASNTRRGSQGSGYGYTF. In DNA form, the CDR3 reads TGTGCCAGCAATACCCGGCGGGGGTCACAGGGGAGTGGCTATGGCTACACCTTC.

CDR3 residues: CASRMGYGYGYTF. The CDR3 DNA is TGCGCCAGCAGAATGGGGTACGGCTATGGCTACACCTTC. The chain employs TRBV5-1 and TRBJ1-2, with D unresolved. Germline values: CDR1 SGHRS, CDR2 YFSETQ. This CDR3 spans 13 amino acids. V shed 5 bases and J shed 4 bases, with 12 bases lying between them.

The chain links TRBV5-1 to TRBJ1-3, with D possibly TRBD1 on 5 matching bases. Germline CDR1 is SGHRS and CDR2 is YFSETQ. V shed 0 bases and J shed 0 bases, with 7 bases lying between them. The CDR3 length is 15 residues. The CDR3 coding sequence is TGCGCCAGCAGCTTGGGACAGACCTCTGGAAACACCATATATTTT. It codes for CASSLGQTSGNTIYF.

This clonotype was found a few times. This chain links TRBV4-1 with TRBJ1-1, with a tentative D call TRBD1 (5 bases). The CDR3 is made up of 17 amino acids. Germline V lookup: CDR1 MGHRA, CDR2 YSYEKL. The V end was cut by 0 bases, the J end by 5 bases, with 19 bases between. CDR3 in amino acids: CASSQDGGPGLRTEAFF. The CDR3 DNA follows: TGCGCCAGCAGCCAAGATGGGGGACCGGGTCTGCGGACTGAAGCTTTCTTT.

Many counts were recorded for this clonotype. The chain couples TRBV7-9 to TRBJ2-7; 10 bases are a match to TRBD1. J lost 6 bases, V lost 0 bases, and 5 bases had no gene match. The germline V gene has CDR1 SEHNR and CDR2 FQNEAQ (reference sequence). The CDR3 is made up of 15 amino acids. The CDR3 region is CASSLAKDRGGEQYF. The CDR3 coding sequence is TGTGCCAGCAGCTTAGCGAAGGACAGGGGGGGCGAGCAGTACTTC.

This clonotype was counted at least ten times. The chain combines TRBV28 with TRBJ2-3; TRBD1 might be the D (6 bases). This CDR3 contains 16 residues. V dropped 1 base and J dropped 0 bases, with 11 bases sitting between them. Germline V gene data show CDR1 as MDHEN and CDR2 as SYDVKM. CDR3 protein: CASSLLRQASTDTQYF. CDR3 sequence (DNA): TGTGCCAGCAGTTTATTACGACAGGCCAGCACAGATACGCAGTATTTT.

As for this clonotype: A much larger clone differs by one base, so this may be a read error. This chain connects TRBV28 to TRBJ1-1; D perhaps matches TRBD1 (5 bases). CDR1 is MDHEN, CDR2 SYDVKM, per germline. CDR3 length: 14 amino acids. CDR3 nucleotide sequence: TGTGTCAGCAGCTCCCCGACAGTGAACACTGAAGCTTTCTTT. Translated, it gives CVSSSPTVNTEAFF.

This clonotype was counted between two and nine times. This chain joins TRBV4-1 and TRBJ2-3; 8 nucleotides match TRBD2. CDR3 length: 16 residues. Trimming removed 0 bases from V and 1 base from J; junction bases left unmatched: 3. Looked up from germline, CDR1 is MGHRA and CDR2 is YSYEKL. CDR3 DNA sequence: TGCGCCAGCAGCCAAGATCTAGCGGGCCGCACAGATACGCAGTATTTT. Translating gives CASSQDLAGRTDTQYF.

V and J are TRBV12-3 or TRBV12-4 and TRBJ1-5; 8 bases line up with TRBD1. V shed 3 bases, J shed 4 bases, and the junction held 5 bases outside the gene matches. The CDR3 has 15 residues. CDR3 sequence: CASSFGQGKNQPQHF. CDR3 nucleotides: TGTGCCAGCAGTTTTGGACAGGGAAAGAATCAGCCCCAGCATTTT.

This clonotype was detected many times. This sequence joins TRBV5-1 and TRBJ2-3, with D possibly being TRBD2 (6 bases). V was cut by 4 bases and J by 3 bases, with 27 bases left in between. This CDR3 is 19 amino acids long. Per germline, CDR1 SGHRS and CDR2 YFSETQ. CDR3 sequence: CASSPQPPARGFKTDTQYF. CDR3 DNA sequence: TGCGCCAGCAGCCCCCAACCGCCGGCCCGGGGGTTTAAGACAGATACGCAGTATTTT.